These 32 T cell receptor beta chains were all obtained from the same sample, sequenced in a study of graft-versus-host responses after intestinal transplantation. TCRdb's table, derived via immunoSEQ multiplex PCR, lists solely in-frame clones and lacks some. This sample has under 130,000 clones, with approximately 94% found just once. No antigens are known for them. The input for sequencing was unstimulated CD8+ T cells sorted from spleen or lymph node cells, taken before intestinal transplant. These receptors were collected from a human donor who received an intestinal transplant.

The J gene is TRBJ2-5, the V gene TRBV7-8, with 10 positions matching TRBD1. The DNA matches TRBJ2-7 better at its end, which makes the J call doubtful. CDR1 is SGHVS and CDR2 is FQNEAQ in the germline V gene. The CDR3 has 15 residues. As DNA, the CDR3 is TGTGCCAGCAGCCACCAGGACAGGGGGTTGTACGAGCAGTACTTC. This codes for CASSHQDRGLYEQYF.

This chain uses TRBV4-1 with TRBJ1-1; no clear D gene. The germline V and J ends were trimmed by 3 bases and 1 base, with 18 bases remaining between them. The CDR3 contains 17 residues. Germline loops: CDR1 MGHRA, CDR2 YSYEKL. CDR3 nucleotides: TGCGCCAGCAGCCATCAAGAGCCTGAGGACCCGAACACTGAAGCTTTCTTT. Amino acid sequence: CASSHQEPEDPNTEAFF.

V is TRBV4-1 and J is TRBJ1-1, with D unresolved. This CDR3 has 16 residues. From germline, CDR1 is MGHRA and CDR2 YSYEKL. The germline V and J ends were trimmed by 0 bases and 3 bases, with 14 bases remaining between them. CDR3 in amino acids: CASSQDRFGVYTEAFF. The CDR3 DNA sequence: TGCGCCAGCAGCCAAGATAGGTTCGGGGTTTACACTGAAGCTTTCTTT.

CDR3 DNA: TGTGCCAGCAGTTACTCATTAGCGGGGGAAAGTTATTTT. It encodes CASSYSLAGESYF. The V and J genes are TRBV6-5 and TRBJ2-3, with TRBD2 identical over 9 bases. Germline CDR1 MNHEY, CDR2 SVGAGI. The CDR3 consists of 13 residues. After removal of 0 bases from V and 15 bases from J, the junction contained 7 bases not matched to a gene.

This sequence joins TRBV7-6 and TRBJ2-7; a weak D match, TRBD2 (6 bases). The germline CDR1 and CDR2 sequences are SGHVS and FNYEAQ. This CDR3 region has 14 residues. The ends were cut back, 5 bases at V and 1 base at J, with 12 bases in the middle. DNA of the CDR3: TGTGCCAGCAGCCGGGGGACGGCTTCCTACGAGCAGTACTTC. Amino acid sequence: CASSRGTASYEQYF.

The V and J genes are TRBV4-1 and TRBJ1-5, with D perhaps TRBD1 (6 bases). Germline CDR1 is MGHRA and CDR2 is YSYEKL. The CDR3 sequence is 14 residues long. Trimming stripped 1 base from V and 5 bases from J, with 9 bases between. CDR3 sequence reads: CASSQGDTYQPQHF. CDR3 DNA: TGCGCCAGCAGCCAAGGGGACACTTATCAGCCCCAGCATTTT.

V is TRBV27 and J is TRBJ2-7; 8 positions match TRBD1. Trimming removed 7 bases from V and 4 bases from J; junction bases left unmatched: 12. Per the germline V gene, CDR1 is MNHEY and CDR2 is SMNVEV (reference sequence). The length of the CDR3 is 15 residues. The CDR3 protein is CASTPSGQGLYEQYF. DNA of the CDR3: TGTGCCAGCACCCCCTCCGGACAGGGTTTATACGAGCAGTACTTC.

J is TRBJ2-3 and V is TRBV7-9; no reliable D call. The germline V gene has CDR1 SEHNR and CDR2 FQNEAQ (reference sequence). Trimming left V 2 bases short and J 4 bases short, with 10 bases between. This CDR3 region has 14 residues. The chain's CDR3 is CASSLPAGADTQYF. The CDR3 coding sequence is TGTGCCAGCAGCTTACCCGCCGGCGCAGATACGCAGTATTTT.

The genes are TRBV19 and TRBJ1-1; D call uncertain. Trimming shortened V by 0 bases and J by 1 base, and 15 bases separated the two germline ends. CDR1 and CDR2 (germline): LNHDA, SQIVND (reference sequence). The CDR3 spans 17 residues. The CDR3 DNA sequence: TGTGCCAGTAGTATAGATCCTATCACAAATGCGAACACTGAAGCTTTCTTT. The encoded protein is CASSIDPITNANTEAFF.

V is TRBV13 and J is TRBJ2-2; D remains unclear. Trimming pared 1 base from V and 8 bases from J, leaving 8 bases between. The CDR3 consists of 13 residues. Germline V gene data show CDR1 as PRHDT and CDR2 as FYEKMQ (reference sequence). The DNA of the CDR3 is TGTGCCAGCAGCTTAGACATCACAGGGGAGCTGTTTTTT. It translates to CASSLDITGELFF.

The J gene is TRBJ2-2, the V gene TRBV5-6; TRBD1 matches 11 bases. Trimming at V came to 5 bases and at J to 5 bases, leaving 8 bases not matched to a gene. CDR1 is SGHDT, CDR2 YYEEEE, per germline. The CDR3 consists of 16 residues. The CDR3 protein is CASSSWGQGETGELFF. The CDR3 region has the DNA TGTGCCAGCAGTAGTTGGGGACAGGGGGAAACCGGGGAGCTGTTTTTT.

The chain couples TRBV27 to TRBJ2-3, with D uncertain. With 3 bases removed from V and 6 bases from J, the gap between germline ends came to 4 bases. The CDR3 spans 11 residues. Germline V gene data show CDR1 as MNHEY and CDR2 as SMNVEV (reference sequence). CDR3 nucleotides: TGTGCCAGCAGTTTGGGGGATACGCAGTATTTT. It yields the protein CASSLGDTQYF.

The CDR3 DNA reads as TGTGCCAGCAGCGTAGGGAGCGGGGGTGATTACGAGCAGTACTTC. This sequence encodes CASSVGSGGDYEQYF. V and J are TRBV9 and TRBJ2-7; 8 bases match TRBD2. Germline V gene lookup returns CDR1 SGDLS and CDR2 YYNGEE. This CDR3 spans 15 amino acids. The V and J ends lost 0 bases and 4 bases, in that order; junction bases with no gene match: 6.

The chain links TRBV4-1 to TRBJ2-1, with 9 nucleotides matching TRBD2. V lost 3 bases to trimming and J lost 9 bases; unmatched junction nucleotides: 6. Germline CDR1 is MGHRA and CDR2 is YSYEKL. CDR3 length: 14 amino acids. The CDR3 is CASSQSGLAIEQFF. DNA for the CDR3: TGCGCCAGCAGCCAGTCGGGACTAGCTATTGAGCAGTTCTTC.

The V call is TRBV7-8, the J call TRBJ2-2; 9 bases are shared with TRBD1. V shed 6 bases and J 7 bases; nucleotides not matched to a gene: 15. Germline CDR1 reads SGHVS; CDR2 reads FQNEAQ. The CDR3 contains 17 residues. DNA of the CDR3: TGTGCCAGCAGTTTAAGCCCGGGACAGGGTTTCAGCGGGGAGCTGTTTTTT. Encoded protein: CASSLSPGQGFSGELFF.

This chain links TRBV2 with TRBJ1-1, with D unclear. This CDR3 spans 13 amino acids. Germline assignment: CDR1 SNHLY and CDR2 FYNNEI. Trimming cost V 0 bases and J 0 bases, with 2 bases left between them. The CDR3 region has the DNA TGTGCCAGCAGTGAAGCCGTGAACACTGAAGCTTTCTTT. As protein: CASSEAVNTEAFF.

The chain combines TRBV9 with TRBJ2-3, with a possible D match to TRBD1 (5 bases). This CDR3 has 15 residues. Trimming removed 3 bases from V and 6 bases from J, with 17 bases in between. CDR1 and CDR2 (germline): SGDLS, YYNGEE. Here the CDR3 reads CASSARPTATDTQYF. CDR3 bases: TGTGCCAGCAGCGCCCGACCGACAGCGACTGATACGCAGTATTTT.

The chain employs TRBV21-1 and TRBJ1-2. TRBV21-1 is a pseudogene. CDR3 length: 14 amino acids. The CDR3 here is CASSKEGAGYGYTF. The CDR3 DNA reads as TGTGCCAGCAGCAAAGAAGGGGCGGGATATGGCTACACCTTC.

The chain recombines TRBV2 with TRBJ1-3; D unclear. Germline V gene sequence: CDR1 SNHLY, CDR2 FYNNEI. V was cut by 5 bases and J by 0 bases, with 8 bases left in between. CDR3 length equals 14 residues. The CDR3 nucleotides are TGTGCCAGCAGTTCCTTTTACTCTGGAAACACCATATATTTT. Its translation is CASSSFYSGNTIYF.

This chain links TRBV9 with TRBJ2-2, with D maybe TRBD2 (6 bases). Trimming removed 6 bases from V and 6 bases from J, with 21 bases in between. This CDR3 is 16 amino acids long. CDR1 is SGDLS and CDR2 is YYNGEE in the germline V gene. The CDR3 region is CASNPPSEGSAGELFF. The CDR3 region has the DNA TGTGCCAGCAACCCACCCTCGGAGGGATCGGCCGGGGAGCTGTTTTTT.

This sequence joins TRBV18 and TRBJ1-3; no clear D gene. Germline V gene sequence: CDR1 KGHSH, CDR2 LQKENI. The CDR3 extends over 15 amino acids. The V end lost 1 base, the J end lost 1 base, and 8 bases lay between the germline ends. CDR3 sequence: CASSPLGQSGNTIYF. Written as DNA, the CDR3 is TGTGCCAGCTCACCACTAGGGCAGTCTGGAAACACCATATATTTT.

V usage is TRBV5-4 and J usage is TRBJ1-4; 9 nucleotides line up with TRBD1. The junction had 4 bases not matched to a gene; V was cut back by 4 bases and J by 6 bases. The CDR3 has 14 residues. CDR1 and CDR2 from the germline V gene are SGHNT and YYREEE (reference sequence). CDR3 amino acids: CASSHRGRDEKLFF. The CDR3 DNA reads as TGTGCCAGCAGCCACAGGGGGCGCGATGAAAAACTGTTTTTT.

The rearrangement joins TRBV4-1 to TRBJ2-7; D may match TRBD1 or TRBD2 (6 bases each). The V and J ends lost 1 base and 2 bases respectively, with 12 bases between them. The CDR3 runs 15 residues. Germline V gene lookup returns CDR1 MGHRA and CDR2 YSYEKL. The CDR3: CASSQVQGGPYEQYF. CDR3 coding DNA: TGCGCCAGCAGCCAAGTCCAAGGGGGGCCCTACGAGCAGTACTTC.

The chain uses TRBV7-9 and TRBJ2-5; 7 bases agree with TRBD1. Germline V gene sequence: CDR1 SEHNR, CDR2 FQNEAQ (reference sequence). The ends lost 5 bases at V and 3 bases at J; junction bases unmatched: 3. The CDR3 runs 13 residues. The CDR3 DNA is TGTGCCAGCAGCCCCGGGACAGAAGAGACCCAGTACTTC. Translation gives CASSPGTEETQYF.

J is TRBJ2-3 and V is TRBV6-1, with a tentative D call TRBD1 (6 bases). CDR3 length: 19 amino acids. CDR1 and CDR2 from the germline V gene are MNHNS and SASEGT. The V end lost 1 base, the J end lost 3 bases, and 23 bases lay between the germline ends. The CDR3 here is CASSEEGQPGAEDTDTQYF. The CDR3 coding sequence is TGTGCCAGCAGTGAAGAGGGCCAGCCAGGGGCGGAGGATACAGATACGCAGTATTTT.

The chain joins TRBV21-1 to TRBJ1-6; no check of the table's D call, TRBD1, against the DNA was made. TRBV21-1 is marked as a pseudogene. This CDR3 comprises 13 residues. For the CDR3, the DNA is TGTGCCAGCAAGCAGGTTTGGAATTCACCCCTCCACTTT. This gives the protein CASKQVWNSPLHF.

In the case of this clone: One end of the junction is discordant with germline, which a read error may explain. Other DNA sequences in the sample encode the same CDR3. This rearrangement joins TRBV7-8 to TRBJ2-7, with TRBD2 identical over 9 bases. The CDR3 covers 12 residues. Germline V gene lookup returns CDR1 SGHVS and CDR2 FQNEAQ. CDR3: CAAGGLPHEQYF. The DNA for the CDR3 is TGCGCTGCGGGGGGGCTCCCGCACGAGCAGTACTTC.

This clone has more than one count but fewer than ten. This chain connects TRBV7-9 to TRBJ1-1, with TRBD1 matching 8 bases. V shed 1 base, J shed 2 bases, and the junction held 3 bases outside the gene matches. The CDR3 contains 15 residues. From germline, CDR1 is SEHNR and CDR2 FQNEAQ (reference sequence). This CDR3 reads CASSLGPGGNTEAFF. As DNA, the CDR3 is TGTGCCAGCAGCTTAGGTCCAGGGGGCAACACTGAAGCTTTCTTT.

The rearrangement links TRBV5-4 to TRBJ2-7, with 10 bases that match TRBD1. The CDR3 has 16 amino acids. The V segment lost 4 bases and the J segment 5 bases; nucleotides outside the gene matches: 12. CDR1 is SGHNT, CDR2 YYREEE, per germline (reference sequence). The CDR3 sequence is CASSPAPGQGTNEQYF. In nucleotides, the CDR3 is TGTGCCAGCAGCCCAGCCCCGGGACAGGGGACTAACGAGCAGTACTTC.

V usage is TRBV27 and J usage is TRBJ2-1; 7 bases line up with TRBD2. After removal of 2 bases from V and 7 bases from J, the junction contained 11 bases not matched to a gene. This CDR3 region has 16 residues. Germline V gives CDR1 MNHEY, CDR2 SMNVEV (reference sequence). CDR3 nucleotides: TGTGCCAGCAGTTTAAGAGGACTAGGTGCAGGGAATGAGCAGTTCTTC. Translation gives CASSLRGLGAGNEQFF.

The chain's CDR3 is CASSLEGEQFF. The CDR3 DNA reads TGTGCCAGCAGCCTGGAGGGGGAGCAGTTCTTC. The genes are TRBV5-4 and TRBJ2-1, with D maybe TRBD2 (6 bases). V dropped 4 bases and J dropped 10 bases, with 9 bases sitting between them. The CDR3 is 11 residues long. CDR1 is SGHNT and CDR2 is YYREEE in the germline V gene (reference sequence).

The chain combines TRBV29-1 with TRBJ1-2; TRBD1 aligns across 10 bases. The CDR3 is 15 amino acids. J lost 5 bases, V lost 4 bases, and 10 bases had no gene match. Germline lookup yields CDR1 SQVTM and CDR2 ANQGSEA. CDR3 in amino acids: CSVVGTGVQDYGYTF. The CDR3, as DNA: TGCAGCGTTGTGGGGACAGGGGTTCAGGATTATGGCTACACCTTC.